This record concerns one TCR beta chain sequence. These data come from a study of blood T cells in healthy people across ages. Then a second PCR, running roughly 6 to 11 cycles, was carried out with a sample-barcoded 5' primer and a J-beta primer mix. Each TCR beta cDNA got a 12-nucleotide random molecular identifier. TCRdb passed the 5' RACE reads through MiXCR, listing each CDR3 protein once. The repertoire holds about 830,000 distinct CDR3 sequences, with around two thirds as singletons. Per-sample PBMC isolation yielded at least 7 million cells. Looked up from germline, CDR1 is SGDLS and CDR2 is YYNGEE. The CDR3 is 11 amino acids. J gave up 7 bases and V 6 bases, and 0 bases lay outside the gene matches.

The sample taken for sequencing was blood. V usage is TRBV9 and J usage is TRBJ2-1; the match to TRBD2 covers 8 bases. The TCR was taken from a man aged 25 to 40 in good health. For the CDR3, the DNA is TGTGCCAGCAAGCGGGGGAATGAGCAGTTCTTC. This encodes CASKRGNEQFF.